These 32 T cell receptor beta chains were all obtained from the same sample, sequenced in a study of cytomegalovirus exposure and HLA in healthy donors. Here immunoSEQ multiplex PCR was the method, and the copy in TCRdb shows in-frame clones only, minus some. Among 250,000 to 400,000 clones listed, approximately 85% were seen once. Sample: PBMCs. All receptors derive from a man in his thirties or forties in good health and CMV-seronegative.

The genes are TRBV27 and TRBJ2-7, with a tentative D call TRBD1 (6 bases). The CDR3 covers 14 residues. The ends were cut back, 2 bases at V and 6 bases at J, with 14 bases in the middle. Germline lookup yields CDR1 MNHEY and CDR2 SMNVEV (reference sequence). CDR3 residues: CASSLQGQIFEQYF. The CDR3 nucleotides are TGTGCCAGCAGTTTACAAGGACAGATCTTCGAGCAGTACTTC.

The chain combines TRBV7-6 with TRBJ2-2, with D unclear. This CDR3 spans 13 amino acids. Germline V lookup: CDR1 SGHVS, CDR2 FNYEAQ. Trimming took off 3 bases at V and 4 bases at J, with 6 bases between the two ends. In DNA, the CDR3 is TGTGCCAGCAGCTTCTATATCACCGGGGAGCTGTTTTTT. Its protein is CASSFYITGELFF.

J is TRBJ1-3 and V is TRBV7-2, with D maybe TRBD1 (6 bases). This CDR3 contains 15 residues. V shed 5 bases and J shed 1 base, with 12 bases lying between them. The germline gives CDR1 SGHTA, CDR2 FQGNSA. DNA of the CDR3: TGTGCCAGCAGCCCGGACAGCCCTTCTGGAAACACCATATATTTT. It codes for CASSPDSPSGNTIYF.

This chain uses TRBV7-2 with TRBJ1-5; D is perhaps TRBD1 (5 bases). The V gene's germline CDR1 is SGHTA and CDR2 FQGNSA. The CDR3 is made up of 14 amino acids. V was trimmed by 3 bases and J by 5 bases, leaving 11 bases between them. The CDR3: CASSFRVGDQPQHF. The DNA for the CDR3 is TGTGCCAGCAGCTTCAGGGTTGGGGATCAGCCCCAGCATTTT.

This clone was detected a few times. CDR3 sequence: CASSESGGATDTQYF. The CDR3 region has the DNA TGCGCCAGCAGTGAAAGCGGGGGGGCCACTGATACGCAGTATTTT. The genes are TRBV10-2 and TRBJ2-3, with TRBD2 matching 10 bases. CDR1 and CDR2 from the germline V gene are WSHSY and SAAADI. V dropped 3 bases and J dropped 6; count of bases not matched to a gene: 6. The CDR3 is 15 amino acids.

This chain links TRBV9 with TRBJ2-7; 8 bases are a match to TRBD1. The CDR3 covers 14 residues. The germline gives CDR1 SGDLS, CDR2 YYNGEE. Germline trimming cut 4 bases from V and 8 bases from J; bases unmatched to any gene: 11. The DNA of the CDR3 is TGTGCCAGCAGCCCTCGGACAGGGCCGAGTAAGCAGTACTTC. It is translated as CASSPRTGPSKQYF. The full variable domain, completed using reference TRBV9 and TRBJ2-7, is DSGVTQTPKHLITATGQRVTLRCSPRSGDLSVYWYQQSLDQGLQFLIQYYNGEERAKGNILERFSAQQFPDLHSELNLSSLELGDSALYFCASSPRTGPSKQYFGPGTRLTVT.

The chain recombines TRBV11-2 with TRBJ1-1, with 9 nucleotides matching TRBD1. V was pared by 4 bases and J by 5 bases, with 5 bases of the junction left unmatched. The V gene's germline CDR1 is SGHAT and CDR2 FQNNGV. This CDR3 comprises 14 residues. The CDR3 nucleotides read TGTGCCAGCAGCTCGACAGGGGGGCGGACTGAAGCTTTCTTT. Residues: CASSSTGGRTEAFF.

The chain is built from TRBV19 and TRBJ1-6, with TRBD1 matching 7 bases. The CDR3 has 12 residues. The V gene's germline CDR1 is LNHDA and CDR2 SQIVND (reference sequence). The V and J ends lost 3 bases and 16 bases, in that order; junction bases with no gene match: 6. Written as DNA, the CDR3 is TGTGCCAGTAGTATCCCAGGGGGGCCGCTCCACTTT. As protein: CASSIPGGPLHF.

CDR3 bases: TGCAGCGTTGAGGAGGGGGCGTTTGAAGCTTTCTTT. Its protein is CSVEEGAFEAFF. The V gene is TRBV29-1, the J gene TRBJ1-1; TRBD1 matches 7 bases. Germline CDR1 SQVTM, CDR2 ANQGSEA. CDR3 size: 12 residues. Losses at the gene ends were 3 bases for V and 7 bases for J; bases not matched to a gene: 5.

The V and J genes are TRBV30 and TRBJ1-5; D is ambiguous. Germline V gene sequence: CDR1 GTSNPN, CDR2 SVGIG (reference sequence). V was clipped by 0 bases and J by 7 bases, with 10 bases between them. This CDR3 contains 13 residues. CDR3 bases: TGTGCCTGGAGTGTACTTCCTAGGCAGCCCCAGCATTTT. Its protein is CAWSVLPRQPQHF.

The CDR3 protein is CASSSQGGENGYGYTF. CDR3 coding DNA: TGCGCCAGCAGCTCCCAAGGGGGCGAGAATGGATATGGCTACACCTTC. The chain has TRBV5-1 and TRBJ1-2; 7 bases fit TRBD1. V was clipped by 3 bases and J by 5 bases; unmatched bases: 13. Germline V lookup: CDR1 SGHRS, CDR2 YFSETQ. This CDR3 contains 16 residues.

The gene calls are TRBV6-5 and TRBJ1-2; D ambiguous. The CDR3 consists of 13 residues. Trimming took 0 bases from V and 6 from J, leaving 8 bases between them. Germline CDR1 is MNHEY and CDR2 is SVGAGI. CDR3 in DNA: TGTGCCAGCAGTTACTCCTCAGTGGATGGCTACACCTTC. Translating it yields CASSYSSVDGYTF.

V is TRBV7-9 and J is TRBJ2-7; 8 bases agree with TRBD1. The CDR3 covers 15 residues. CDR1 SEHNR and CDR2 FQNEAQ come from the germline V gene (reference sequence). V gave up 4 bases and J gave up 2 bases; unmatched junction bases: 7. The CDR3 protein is CASSSQLTGAYEQYF. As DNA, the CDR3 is TGTGCCAGCAGCTCGCAGCTGACAGGGGCCTACGAGCAGTACTTC.

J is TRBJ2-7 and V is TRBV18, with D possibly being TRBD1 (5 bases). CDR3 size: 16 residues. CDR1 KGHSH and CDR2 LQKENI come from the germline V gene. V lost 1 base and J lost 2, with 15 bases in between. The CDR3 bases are TGTGCCAGCTCACCACGCTCAAAGACAGTAACCTACGAGCAGTACTTC. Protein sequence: CASSPRSKTVTYEQYF.

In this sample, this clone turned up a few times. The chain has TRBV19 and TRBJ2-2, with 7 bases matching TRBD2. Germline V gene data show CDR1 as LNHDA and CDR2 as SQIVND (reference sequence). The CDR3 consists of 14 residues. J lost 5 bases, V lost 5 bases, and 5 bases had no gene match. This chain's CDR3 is CASSVLAETGELFF. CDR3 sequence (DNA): TGTGCCAGTAGTGTCCTAGCGGAGACCGGGGAGCTGTTTTTT.

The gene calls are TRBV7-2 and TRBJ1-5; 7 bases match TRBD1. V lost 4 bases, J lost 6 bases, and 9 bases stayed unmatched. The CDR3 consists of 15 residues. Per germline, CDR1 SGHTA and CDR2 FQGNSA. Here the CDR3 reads CASSSSTGKGQPQHF. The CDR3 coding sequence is TGTGCCAGCAGCTCATCGACAGGGAAAGGTCAGCCCCAGCATTTT.

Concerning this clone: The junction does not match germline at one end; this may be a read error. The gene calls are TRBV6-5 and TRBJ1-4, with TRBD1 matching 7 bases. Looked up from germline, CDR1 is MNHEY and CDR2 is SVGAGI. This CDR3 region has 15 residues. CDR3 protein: CASSHSGTVNEKLFF. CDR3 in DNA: TGTGCCAGCAGTCACTCCGGGACAGTTAATGAAAAACTGTTTTTT.

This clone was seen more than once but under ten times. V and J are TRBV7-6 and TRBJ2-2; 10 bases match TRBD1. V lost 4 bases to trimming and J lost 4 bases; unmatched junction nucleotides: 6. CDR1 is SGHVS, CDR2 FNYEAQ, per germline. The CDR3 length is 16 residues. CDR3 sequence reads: CASSYRQGAATGELFF. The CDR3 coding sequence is TGTGCCAGCAGCTACCGACAGGGGGCGGCCACCGGGGAGCTGTTTTTT. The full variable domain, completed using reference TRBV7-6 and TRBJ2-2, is GAGVSQSPRYKVTKRGQDVALRCDPISGHVSLYWYRQALGQGPEFLTYFNYEAQQDKSGLPNDRFSAERPEGSISTLTIQRTEQRDSAMYRCASSYRQGAATGELFFGEGSRLTVL.

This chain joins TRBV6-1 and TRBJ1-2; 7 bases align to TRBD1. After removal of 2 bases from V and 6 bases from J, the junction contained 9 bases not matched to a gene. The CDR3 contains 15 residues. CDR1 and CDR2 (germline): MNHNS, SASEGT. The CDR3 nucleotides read TGTGCCAGCAGTGAACAGGAGGAGGGGGCGCATGGCTACACCTTC. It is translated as CASSEQEEGAHGYTF.

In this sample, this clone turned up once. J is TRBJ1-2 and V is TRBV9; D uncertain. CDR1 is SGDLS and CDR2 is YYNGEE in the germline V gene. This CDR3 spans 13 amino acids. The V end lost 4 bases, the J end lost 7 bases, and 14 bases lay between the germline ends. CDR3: CASSFTGDRGYTF. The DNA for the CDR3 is TGTGCCAGCAGCTTTACGGGAGACCGTGGCTACACCTTC.

CDR3 residues: CAWSVMQGYGYTF. The CDR3 DNA is TGTGCCTGGAGTGTAATGCAGGGGTATGGCTACACCTTC. The chain combines TRBV30 with TRBJ1-2; tentative D call: TRBD1 (6 bases). CDR3 length: 13 amino acids. V lost 0 bases and J lost 5, with 10 bases in between. Germline lookup yields CDR1 GTSNPN and CDR2 SVGIG (reference sequence).

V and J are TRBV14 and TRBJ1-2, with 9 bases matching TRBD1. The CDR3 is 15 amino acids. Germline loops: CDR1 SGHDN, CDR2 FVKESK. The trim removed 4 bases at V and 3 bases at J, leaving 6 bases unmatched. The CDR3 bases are TGTGCCAGCAGCCCCCGGACAGGGGTGGACTATGGCTACACCTTC. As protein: CASSPRTGVDYGYTF.

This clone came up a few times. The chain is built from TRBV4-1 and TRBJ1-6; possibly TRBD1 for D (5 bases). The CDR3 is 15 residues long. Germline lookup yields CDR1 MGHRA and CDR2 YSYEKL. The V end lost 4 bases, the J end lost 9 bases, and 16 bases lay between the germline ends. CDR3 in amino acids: CASSRERQGGSPLHF. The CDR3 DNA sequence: TGCGCCAGCAGCCGGGAAAGGCAGGGTGGTTCACCCCTCCACTTT.

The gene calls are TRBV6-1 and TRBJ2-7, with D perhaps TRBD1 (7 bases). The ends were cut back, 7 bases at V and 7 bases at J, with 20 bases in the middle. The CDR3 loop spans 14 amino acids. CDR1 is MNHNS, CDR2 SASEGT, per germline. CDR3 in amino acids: CASTRPGQAGEQYF. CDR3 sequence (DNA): TGTGCCAGCACCAGACCTGGACAGGCGGGAGAGCAGTACTTC.

CDR3 protein: CASSLTRGGTEAFF. CDR3 sequence (DNA): TGTGCCAGCAGCTTAACCCGGGGGGGCACTGAAGCTTTCTTT. This chain uses TRBV7-2 with TRBJ1-1; possible D gene TRBD1, 5 bases. The length of the CDR3 is 14 residues. The germline V gene has CDR1 SGHTA and CDR2 FQGNSA. Trimming cost V 2 bases and J 4 bases, with 11 bases left between them.

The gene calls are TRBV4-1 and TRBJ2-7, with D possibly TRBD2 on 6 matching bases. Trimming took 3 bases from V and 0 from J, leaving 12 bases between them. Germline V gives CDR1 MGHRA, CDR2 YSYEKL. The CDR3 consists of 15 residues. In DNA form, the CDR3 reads TGCGCCAGCAGCCACGGTAGCGGACTCTCCTACGAGCAGTACTTC. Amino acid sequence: CASSHGSGLSYEQYF.

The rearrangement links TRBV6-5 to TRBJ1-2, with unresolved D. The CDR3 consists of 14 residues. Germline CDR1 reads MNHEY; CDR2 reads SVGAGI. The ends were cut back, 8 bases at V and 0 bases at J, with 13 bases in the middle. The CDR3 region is CASVDPPANYGYTF. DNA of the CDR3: TGTGCCAGCGTTGATCCCCCAGCTAACTATGGCTACACCTTC.

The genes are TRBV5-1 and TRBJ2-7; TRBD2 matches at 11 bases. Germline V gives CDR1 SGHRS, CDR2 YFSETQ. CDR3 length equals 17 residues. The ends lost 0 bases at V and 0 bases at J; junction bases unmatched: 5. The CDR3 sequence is CASSLGLAGRSSYEQYF. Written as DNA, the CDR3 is TGCGCCAGCAGCTTGGGACTAGCGGGGAGGAGCTCCTACGAGCAGTACTTC.

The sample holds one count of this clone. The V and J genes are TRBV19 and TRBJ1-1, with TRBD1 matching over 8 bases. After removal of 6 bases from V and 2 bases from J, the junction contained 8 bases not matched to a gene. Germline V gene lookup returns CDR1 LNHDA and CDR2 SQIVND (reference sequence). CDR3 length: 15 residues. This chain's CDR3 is CASSAGTGRNTEAFF. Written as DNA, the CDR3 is TGTGCCAGTAGCGCCGGGACAGGCCGCAACACTGAAGCTTTCTTT.

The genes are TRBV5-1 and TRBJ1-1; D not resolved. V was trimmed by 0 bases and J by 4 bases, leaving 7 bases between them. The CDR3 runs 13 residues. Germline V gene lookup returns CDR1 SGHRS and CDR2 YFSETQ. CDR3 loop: CASSLEQLTEAFF. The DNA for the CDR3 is TGCGCCAGCAGCTTGGAACAGCTCACTGAAGCTTTCTTT.

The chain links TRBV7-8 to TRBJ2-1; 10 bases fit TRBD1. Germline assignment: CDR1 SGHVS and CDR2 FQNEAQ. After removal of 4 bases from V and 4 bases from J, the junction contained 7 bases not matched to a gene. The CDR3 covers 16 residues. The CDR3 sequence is CASSSLDRGDYNEQFF. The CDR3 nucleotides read TGTGCCAGCAGCTCCCTGGACAGGGGGGATTACAATGAGCAGTTCTTC.

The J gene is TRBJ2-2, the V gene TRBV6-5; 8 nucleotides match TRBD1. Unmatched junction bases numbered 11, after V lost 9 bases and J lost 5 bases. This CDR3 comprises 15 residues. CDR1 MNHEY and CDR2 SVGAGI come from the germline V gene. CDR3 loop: CASFPFRGPTGELFF. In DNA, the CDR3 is TGTGCCAGTTTCCCCTTCAGGGGGCCGACCGGGGAGCTGTTTTTT.